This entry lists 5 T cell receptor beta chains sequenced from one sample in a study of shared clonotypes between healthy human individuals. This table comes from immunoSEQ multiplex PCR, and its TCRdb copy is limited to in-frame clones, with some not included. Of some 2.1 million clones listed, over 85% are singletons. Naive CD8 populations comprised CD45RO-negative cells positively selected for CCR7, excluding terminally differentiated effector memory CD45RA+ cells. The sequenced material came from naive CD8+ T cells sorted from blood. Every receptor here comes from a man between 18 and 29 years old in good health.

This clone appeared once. CDR3 nucleotide sequence: TGTGCCAGCCGTCCCCGGGACTATGCCTACGAGCAGTACTTC. It specifies CASRPRDYAYEQYF. The genes are TRBV6-1 and TRBJ2-7; 7 bases line up with TRBD2. V lost 8 bases to trimming and J lost 2 bases; unmatched junction nucleotides: 9. The CDR3 runs to 14 residues. Germline CDR1 and CDR2: MNHNS and SASEGT.

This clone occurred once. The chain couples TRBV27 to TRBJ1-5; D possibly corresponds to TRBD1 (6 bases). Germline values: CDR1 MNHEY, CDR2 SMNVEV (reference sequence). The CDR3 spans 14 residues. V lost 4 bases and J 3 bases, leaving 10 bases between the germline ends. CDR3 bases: TGTGCCAGCAGTTCCAGGGGTCCCAATCAGCCCCAGCATTTT. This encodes CASSSRGPNQPQHF.

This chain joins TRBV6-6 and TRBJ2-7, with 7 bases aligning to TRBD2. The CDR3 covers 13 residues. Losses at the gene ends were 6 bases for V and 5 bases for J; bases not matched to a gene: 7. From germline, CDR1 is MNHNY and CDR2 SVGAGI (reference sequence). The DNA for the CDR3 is TGTGCCAGCAGCCCGGGAGGAGGGAACGAGCAGTACTTC. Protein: CASSPGGGNEQYF.

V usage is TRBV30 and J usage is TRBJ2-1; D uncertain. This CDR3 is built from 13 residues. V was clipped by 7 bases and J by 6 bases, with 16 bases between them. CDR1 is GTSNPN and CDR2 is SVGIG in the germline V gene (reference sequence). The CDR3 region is CASEGFPTNEQFF. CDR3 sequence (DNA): TGTGCCTCCGAAGGCTTCCCGACCAATGAGCAGTTCTTC.

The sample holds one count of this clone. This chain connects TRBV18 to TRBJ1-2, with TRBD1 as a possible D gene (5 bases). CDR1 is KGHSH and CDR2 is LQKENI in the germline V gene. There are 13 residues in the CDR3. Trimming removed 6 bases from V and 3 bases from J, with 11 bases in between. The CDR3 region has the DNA TGTGCCAGCTCGGCAGGGCGGGACTATGGCTACACCTTC. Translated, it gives CASSAGRDYGYTF.